The source of this T cell receptor (beta chain) is a study of OX40 agonist ivuxolimab in advanced cancers. Study-wide context: Checkpoint inhibitors had been given previously to about 38% of patients. There were three patients with partial responses, one having hepatocellular carcinoma and two cutaneous melanoma.

As concerns this clone: Its antigen remains unknown.

Generated by immunoSEQ multiplex PCR, the TCRdb table keeps only in-frame clones and is missing some. The sample records about 70,000 clones, roughly 88% being singletons. Study-wide results and caveats: Dose levels from 0.1 to 3.0 mg/kg saw CD4+ and CD8+ blood T cells expand clonally by week 6. In general, CD8+ T cells held more expanded clones than CD4+ did, on average.

V lost 4 bases to trimming and J lost 0 bases; unmatched junction nucleotides: 9. Germline CDR1 and CDR2: MGHRA and YSYEKL. The CDR3 has 17 amino acids. This receptor was identified in an adult with an advanced solid tumor such as melanoma, head and neck, liver or kidney cancer. Sequences were derived from CD4+ or CD8+ T cells sorted from blood, sampled in a trial of the OX40 agonist ivuxolimab. J is TRBJ2-1 and V is TRBV4-1; 7 bases agree with TRBD2. This CDR3 is CASSPITGGSSYNEQFF. The CDR3 coding sequence is TGCGCCAGCAGCCCTATAACCGGGGGGAGCTCCTACAATGAGCAGTTCTTC.